This T cell receptor (beta chain) comes out of a study of blood T cell repertoires in COVID-19. About the research overall: The origin of the acute and convalescent COVID-19 samples was the United States, Italy and Spain. The analysed material was cDNA or gDNA that came from T cells, B-cell-depleted T cells, or PBMCs.

The V gene lost 1 base and the J gene lost 4 bases, with 11 bases spanning the gap. CDR1 LNHDA and CDR2 SQIVND come from the germline V gene (reference sequence). The CDR3 has 15 amino acids. Libraries were prepared by immunoSEQ multiplex PCR; TCRdb keeps only in-frame clonotypes and omits some of them. The data hold 120,000 or so clones, with roughly four fifths observed a single time. The sample was peripheral blood. The sequence was collected from a human donor in a cohort sampled during active COVID-19. This sequence joins TRBV19 and TRBJ1-5; D is undetermined. The CDR3, as DNA: TGTGCCAGTAGTATAGGGACTCTACTAAATCAGCCCCAGCATTTT. Encoded protein: CASSIGTLLNQPQHF.